This T cell receptor (beta chain) was profiled in a study of CD8 T cells in ankylosing spondylitis. CDR1 and CDR2 (germline): SGDLS, YYNGEE. Trimming stripped 2 bases from V and 7 bases from J, with 10 bases between. This CDR3 spans 14 amino acids. TCRdb re-analysed the 5' RACE reads in MiXCR, keeping a single row per CDR3 protein. The table has a few hundred thousand distinct CDR3 sequences, less than 25% seen once; the top ten hold 3.5%. As for this clonotype: Its target is not known.

Points from the study as a whole: The authors reported significant enrichment of disease-linked clones in matched ankylosing spondylitis synovial fluid. It appeared that ankylosing spondylitis blood was characterized by a TCR beta motif of several highly homologous variants.

The clonotype was recovered from a female donor with ankylosing spondylitis or in good health (not recorded which). J is TRBJ1-6 and V is TRBV9; D not certain. Sequences were obtained from blood, either unsorted or a sorted T cell fraction (not recorded which). Here the CDR3 reads CASSVRAVNSPLHF. CDR3 nucleotide sequence: TGTGCCAGCAGCGTGAGGGCCGTCAATTCACCCCTCCACTTT.